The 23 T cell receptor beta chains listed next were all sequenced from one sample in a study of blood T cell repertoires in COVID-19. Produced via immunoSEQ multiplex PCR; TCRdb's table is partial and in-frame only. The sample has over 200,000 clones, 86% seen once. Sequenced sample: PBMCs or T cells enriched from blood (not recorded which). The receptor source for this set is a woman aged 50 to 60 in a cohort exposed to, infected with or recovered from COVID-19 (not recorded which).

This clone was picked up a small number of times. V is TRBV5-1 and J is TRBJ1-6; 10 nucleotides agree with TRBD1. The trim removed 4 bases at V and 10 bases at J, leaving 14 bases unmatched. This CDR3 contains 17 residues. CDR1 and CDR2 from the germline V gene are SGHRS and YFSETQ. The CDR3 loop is CASSGPGTGVGGSPLHF. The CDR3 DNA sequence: TGCGCCAGCAGCGGGCCCGGGACAGGGGTAGGGGGATCACCCCTCCACTTT.

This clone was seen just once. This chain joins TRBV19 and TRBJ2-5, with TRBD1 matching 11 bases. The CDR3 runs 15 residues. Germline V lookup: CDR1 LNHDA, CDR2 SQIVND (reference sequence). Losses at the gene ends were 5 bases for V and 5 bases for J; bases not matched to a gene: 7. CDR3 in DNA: TGTGCCAGTAGTTCCCCCCGGGACAGGGGGGAGACCCAGTACTTC. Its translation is CASSSPRDRGETQYF.

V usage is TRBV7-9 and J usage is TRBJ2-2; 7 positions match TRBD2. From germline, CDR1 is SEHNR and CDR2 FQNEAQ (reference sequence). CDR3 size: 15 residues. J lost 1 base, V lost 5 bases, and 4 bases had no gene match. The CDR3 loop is CASSGGGGNTGELFF. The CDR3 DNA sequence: TGTGCCAGCAGCGGAGGCGGGGGGAACACCGGGGAGCTGTTTTTT.

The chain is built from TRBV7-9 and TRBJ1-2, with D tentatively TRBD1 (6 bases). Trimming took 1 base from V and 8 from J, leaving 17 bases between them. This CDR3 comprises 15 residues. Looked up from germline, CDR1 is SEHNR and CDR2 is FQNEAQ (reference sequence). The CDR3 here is CASSLVQGKFGGYTF. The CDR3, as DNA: TGTGCCAGCAGCTTAGTCCAGGGGAAGTTTGGAGGCTACACCTTC.

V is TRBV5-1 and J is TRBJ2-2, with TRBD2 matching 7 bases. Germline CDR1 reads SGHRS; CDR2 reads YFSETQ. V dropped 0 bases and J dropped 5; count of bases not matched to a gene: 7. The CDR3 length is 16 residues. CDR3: CASSLGTSRGTGELFF. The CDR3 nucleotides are TGCGCCAGCAGCTTGGGGACTAGTCGGGGTACCGGGGAGCTGTTTTTT.

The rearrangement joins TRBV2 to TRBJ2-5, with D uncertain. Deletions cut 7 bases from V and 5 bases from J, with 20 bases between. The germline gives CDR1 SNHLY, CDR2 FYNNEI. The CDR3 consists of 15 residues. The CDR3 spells CASTAQARTQETQYF. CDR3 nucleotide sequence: TGTGCCAGCACGGCCCAGGCCAGAACCCAGGAGACCCAGTACTTC. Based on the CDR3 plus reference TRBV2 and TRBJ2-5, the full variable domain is EPEVTQTPSHQVTQMGQEVILRCVPISNHLYFYWYRQILGQKVEFLVSFYNNEISEKSEIFDDQFSVERPDGSNFTLKIRSTKLEDSAMYFCASTAQARTQETQYFGPGTRLLVL.

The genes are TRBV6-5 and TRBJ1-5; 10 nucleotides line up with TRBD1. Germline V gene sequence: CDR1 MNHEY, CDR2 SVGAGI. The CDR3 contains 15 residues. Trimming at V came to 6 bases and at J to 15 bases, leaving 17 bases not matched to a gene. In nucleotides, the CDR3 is TGTGCCAGCAGAGCCGGGGACAGGGGAGGGGGACGCGGGCATTTT. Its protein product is CASRAGDRGGGRGHF.

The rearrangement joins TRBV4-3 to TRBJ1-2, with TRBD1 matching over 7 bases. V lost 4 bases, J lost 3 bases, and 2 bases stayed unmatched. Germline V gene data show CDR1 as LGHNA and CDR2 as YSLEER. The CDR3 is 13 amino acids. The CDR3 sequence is CASSRTGDYGYTF. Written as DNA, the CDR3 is TGCGCCAGCAGCCGAACAGGGGACTATGGCTACACCTTC.

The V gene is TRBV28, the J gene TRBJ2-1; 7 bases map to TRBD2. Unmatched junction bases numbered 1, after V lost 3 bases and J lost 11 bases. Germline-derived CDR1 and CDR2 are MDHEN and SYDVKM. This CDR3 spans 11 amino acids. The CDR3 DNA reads TGTGCCAGCAGTTTCGGGGGGAAGCAGTTCTTC. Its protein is CASSFGGKQFF.

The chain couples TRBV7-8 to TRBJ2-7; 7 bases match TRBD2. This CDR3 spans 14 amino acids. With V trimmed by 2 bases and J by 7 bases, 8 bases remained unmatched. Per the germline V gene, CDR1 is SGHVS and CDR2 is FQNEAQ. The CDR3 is CASSLWEGEREQYF. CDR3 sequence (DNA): TGTGCCAGCAGCTTATGGGAGGGAGAAAGGGAGCAGTACTTC.

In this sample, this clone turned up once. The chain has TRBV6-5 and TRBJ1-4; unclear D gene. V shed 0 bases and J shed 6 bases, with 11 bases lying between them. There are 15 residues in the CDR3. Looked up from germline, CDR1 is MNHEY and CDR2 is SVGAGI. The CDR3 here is CASSYSGRVYEKLFF. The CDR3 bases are TGTGCCAGCAGTTACTCGGGGAGGGTCTATGAAAAACTGTTTTTT.

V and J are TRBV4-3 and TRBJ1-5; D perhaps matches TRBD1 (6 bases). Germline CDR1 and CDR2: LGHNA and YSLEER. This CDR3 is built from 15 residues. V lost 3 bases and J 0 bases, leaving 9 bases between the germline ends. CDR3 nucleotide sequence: TGCGCCAGCAGCCAGACAGGCTATAGCAATCAGCCCCAGCATTTT. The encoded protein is CASSQTGYSNQPQHF.

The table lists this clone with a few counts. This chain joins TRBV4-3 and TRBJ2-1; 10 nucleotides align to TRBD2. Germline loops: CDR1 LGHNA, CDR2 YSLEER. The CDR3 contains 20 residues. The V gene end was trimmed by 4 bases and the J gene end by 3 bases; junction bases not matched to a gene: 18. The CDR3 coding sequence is TGCGCCAGCAGCCCAGGGATGGTAGCGGGGGGCGAAGTGTACTACAATGAGCAGTTCTTC. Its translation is CASSPGMVAGGEVYYNEQFF.

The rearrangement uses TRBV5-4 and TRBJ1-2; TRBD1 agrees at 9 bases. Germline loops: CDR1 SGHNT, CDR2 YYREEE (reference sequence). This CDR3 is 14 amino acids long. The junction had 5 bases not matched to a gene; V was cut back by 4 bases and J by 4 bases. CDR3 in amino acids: CASSPGTGSYGYTF. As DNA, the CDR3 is TGTGCCAGCAGCCCGGGGACAGGGTCCTATGGCTACACCTTC.

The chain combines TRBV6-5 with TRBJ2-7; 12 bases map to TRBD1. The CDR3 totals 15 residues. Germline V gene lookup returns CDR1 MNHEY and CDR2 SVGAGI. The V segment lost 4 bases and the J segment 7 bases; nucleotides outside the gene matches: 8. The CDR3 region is CASSFSGTGGLEQYF. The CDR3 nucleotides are TGTGCCAGCAGTTTTTCCGGGACAGGGGGCTTGGAGCAGTACTTC.

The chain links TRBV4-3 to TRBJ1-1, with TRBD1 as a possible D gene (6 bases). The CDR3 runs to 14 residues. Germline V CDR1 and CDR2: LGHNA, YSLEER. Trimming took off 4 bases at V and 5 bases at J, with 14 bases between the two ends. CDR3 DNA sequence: TGCGCCAGCAGCCGTACCGGGACATCAACTGAAGCTTTCTTT. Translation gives CASSRTGTSTEAFF.

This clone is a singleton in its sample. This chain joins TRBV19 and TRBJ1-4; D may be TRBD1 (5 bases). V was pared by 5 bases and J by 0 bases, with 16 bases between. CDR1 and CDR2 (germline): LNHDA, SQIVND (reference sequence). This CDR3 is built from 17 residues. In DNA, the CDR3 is TGTGCCAGTAGTCCTCGGGGGATGGCTGCAACTAATGAAAAACTGTTTTTT. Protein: CASSPRGMAATNEKLFF.

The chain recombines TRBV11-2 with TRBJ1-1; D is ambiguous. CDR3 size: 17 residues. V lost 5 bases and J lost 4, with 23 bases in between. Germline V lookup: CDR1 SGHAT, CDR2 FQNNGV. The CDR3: CASSRTREGSPGTEAFF. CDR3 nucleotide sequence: TGTGCCAGCAGCCGAACGCGTGAGGGCTCGCCGGGCACTGAAGCTTTCTTT.

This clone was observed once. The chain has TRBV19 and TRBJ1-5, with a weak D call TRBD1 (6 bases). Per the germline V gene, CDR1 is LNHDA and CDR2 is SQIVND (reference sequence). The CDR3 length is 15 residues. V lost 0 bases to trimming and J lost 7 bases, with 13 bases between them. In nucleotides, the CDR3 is TGTGCCAGTAGTATAGAGGTGGGGGCTGGGCAGCCCCAGCATTTT. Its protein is CASSIEVGAGQPQHF.

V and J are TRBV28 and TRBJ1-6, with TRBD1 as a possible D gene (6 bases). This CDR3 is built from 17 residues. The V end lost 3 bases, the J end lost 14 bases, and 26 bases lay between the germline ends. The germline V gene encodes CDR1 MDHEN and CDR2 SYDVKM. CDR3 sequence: CASSFRVRDTGFESLHF. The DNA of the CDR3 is TGTGCCAGCAGTTTTAGGGTTAGGGACACAGGATTTGAGTCCCTCCACTTT. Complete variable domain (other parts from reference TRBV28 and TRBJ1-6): DVKVTQSSRYLVKRTGEKVFLECVQDMDHENMFWYRQDPGLGLRLIYFSYDVKMKEKGDIPEGYSVSREKKERFSLILESASTNQTSMYLCASSFRVRDTGFESLHFGNGTRLTVT.

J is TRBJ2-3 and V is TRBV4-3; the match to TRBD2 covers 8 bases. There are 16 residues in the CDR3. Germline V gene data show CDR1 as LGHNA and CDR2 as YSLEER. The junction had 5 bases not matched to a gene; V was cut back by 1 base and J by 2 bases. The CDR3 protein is CASSQGPAGDTDTQYF. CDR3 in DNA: TGCGCCAGCAGCCAAGGGCCAGCGGGGGACACAGATACGCAGTATTTT.

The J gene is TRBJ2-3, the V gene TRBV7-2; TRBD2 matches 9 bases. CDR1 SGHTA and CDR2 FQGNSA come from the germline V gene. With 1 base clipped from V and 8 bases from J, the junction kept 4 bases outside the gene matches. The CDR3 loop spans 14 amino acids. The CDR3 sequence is CASSLGRGGGTQYF. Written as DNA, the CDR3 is TGTGCCAGCAGCTTAGGGCGGGGGGGAGGTACGCAGTATTTT.

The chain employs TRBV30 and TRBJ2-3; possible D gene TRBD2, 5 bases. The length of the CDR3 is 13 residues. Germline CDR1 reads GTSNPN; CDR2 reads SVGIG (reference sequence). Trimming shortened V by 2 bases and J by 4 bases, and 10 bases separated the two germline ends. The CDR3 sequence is CAWSFGEADTQYF. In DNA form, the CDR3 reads TGTGCCTGGAGTTTCGGGGAAGCAGATACGCAGTATTTT.